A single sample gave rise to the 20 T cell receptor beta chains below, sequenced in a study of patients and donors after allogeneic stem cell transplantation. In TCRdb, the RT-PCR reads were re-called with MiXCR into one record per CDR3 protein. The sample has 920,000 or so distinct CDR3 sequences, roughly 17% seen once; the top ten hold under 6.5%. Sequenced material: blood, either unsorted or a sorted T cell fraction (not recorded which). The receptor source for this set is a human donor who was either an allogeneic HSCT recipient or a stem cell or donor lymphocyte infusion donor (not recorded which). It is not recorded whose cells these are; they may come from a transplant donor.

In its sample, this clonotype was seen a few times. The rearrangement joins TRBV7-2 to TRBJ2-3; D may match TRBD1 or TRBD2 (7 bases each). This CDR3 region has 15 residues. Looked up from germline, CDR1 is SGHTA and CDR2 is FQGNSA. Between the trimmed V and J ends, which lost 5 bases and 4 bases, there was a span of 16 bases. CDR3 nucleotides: TGTGCCAGCAGCCAGGGGGGGGGGCGCGCAGATACGCAGTATTTT. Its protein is CASSQGGGRADTQYF.

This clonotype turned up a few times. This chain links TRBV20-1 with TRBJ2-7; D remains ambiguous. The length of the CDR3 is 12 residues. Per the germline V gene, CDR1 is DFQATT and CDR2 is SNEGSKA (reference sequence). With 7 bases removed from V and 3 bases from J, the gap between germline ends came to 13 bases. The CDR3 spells CSGSPSVYEQYF. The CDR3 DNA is TGCAGTGGATCACCCTCCGTCTACGAGCAGTACTTC.

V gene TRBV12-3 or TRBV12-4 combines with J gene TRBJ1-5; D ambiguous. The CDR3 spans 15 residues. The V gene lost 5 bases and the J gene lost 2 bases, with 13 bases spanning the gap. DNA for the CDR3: TGTGCCAGCAGTCCCTTCAGAGGAGGCAATCAGCCCCAGCATTTT. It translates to CASSPFRGGNQPQHF.

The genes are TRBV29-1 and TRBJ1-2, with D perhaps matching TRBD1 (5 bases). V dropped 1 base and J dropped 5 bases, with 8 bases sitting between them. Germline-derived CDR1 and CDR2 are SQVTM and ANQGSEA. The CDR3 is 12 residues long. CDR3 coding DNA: TGCAGCGTTGAAGGAGGGGAATATGGCTACACCTTC. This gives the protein CSVEGGEYGYTF.

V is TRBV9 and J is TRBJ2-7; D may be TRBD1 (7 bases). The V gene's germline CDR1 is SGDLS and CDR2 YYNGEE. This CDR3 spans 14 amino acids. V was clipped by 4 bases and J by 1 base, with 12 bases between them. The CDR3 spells CASSPTGRSYEQYF. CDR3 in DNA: TGTGCCAGCAGCCCGACAGGGAGGTCCTACGAGCAGTACTTC.

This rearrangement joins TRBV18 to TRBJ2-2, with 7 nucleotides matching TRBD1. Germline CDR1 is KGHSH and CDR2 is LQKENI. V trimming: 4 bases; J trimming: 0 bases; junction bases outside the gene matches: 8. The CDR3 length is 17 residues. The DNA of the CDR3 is TGTGCCAGCTCACAATACAGACAGGGTGCGAACACCGGGGAGCTGTTTTTT. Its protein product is CASSQYRQGANTGELFF.

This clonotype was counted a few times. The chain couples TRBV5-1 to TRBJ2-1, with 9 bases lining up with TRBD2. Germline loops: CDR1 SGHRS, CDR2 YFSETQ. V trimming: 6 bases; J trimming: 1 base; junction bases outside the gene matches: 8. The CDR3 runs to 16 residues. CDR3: CASNGGGGYSYNEQFF. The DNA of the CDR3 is TGCGCCAGCAACGGCGGGGGGGGGTATTCCTACAATGAGCAGTTCTTC.

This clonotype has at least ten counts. The CDR3 sequence: CASSLAGGGGTEAFF. The CDR3 DNA sequence: TGTGCCAGCAGCTTAGCTGGTGGGGGAGGCACTGAAGCTTTCTTT. The chain combines TRBV7-8 with TRBJ1-1; tentatively, D is TRBD1 (5 bases). Germline lookup yields CDR1 SGHVS and CDR2 FQNEAQ. The CDR3 covers 15 residues. V was trimmed by 0 bases and J by 4 bases, leaving 12 bases between them.

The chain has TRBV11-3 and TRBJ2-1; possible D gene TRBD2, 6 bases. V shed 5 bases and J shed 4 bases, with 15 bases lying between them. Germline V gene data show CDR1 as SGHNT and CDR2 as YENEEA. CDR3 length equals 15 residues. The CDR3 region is CASSRAGGVYNEQFF. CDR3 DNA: TGTGCCAGCAGCCGAGCGGGCGGGGTTTACAATGAGCAGTTCTTC.

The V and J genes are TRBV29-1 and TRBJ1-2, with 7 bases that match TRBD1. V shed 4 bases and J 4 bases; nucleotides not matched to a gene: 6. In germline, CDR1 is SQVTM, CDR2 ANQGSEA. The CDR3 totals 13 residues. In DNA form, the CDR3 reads TGCAGCGTTGTGCAAGGGACAGTCTATGGCTACACCTTC. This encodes CSVVQGTVYGYTF.

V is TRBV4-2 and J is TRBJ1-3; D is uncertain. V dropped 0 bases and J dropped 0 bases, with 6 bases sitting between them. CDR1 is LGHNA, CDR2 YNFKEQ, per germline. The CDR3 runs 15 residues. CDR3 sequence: CASSQETDSGNTIYF. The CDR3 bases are TGTGCCAGCAGCCAAGAAACCGACTCTGGAAACACCATATATTTT.

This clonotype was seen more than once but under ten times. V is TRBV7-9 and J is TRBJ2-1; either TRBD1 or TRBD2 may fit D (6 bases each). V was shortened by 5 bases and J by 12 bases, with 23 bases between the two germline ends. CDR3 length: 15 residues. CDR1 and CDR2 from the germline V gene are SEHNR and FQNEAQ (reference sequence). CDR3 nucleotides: TGTGCCAGCAGCCTCGGTGGGCGGGGCCGGGGGCGGCAGTTCTTC. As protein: CASSLGGRGRGRQFF.

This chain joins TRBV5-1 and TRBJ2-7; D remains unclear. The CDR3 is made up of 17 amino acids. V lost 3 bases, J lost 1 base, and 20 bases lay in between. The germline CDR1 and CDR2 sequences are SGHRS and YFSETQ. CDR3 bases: TGCGCCAGCAGCTCCGAAGGTCTACCCGCCCCTTCCTACGAGCAGTACTTC. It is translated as CASSSEGLPAPSYEQYF.

The CDR3, as DNA: TGTGCCAGCAGCAAAGAAATGCTCCAGGGGGCTAACGAGCAGTACTTC. This encodes CASSKEMLQGANEQYF. The genes are TRBV21-1 and TRBJ2-7; the table's D gene call, TRBD1, was not cross checked with the DNA. TRBV21-1 is a known pseudogene. There are 16 residues in the CDR3.

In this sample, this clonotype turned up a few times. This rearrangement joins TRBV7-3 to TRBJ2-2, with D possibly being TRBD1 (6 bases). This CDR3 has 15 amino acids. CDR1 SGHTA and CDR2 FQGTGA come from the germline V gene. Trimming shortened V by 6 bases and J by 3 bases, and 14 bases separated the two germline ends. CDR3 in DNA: TGTGCCAGCAGGGTCCAGGGGAGATACACCGGGGAGCTGTTTTTT. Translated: CASRVQGRYTGELFF.

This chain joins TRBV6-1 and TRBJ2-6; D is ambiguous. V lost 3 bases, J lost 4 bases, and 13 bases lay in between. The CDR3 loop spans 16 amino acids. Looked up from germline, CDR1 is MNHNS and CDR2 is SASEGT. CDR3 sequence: CASSETRVQGANVLTF. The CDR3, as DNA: TGTGCCAGCAGTGAGACTCGGGTCCAAGGGGCCAACGTCCTGACTTTC.

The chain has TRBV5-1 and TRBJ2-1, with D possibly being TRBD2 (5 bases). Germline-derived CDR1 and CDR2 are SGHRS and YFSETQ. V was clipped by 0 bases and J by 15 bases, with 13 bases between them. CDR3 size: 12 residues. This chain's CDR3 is CASSLAGGLSFF. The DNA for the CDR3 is TGCGCCAGCAGCTTGGCCGGCGGGCTTTCGTTCTTC.

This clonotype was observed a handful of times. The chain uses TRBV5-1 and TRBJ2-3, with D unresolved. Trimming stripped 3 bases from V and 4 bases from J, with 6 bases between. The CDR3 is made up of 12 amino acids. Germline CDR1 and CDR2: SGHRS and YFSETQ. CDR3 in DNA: TGCGCCAGCAGCTCCCCGGCAGATACGCAGTATTTT. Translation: CASSSPADTQYF.

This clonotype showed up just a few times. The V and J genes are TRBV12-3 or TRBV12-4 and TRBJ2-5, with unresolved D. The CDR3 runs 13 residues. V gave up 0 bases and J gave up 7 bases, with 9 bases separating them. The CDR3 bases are TGTGCCAGCAGTTTAGCAAGCTCGGGGACCCAGTACTTC. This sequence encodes CASSLASSGTQYF.

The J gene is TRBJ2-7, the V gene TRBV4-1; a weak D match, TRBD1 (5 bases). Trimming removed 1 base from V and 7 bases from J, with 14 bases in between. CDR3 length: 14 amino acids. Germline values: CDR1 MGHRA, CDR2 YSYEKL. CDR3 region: CASSQGGSPEEQYF. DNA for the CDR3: TGCGCCAGCAGCCAAGGGGGCAGTCCTGAAGAGCAGTACTTC.